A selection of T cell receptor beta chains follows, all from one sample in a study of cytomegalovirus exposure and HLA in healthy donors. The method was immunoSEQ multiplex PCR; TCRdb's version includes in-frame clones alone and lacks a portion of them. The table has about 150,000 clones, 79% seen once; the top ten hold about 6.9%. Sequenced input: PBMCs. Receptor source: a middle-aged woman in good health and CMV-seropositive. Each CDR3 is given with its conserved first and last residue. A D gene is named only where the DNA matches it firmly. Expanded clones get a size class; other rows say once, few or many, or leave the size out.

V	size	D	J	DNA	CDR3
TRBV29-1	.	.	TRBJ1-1	TGCAGCGCCGTTACGGGTTCCCAAGCTTTCTTT	CSAVTGSQAFF
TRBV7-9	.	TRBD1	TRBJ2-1	TGTGCCAGCAGCCTCCTTGGGGCAGGGGGCTGGTATGAGCAGTTCTTC	CASSLLGAGGWYEQFF
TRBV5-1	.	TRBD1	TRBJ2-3	TGCGCCAGCAGTTACAGGGGGGACACAGATACGCAGTATTTT	CASSYRGDTDTQYF
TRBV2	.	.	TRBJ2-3	TGTGCCAGGCACCGGGGAACCCTAGGCGATGGAGATACGCAGTATTTT	CARHRGTLGDGDTQYF
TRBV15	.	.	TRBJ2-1	TGTGCCACCAGCAGTGACAGATCCAATGAGCAGTTCTTC	CATSSDRSNEQFF
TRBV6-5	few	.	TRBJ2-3	TGTGCCAGCAGCTCCTCCCGGACTTGGACAGATACGCAGTATTTT	CASSSSRTWTDTQYF
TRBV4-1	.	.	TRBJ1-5	TGCGCCAGCAGCCAAGAGGGGGGACAGCCCCAGCATTTT	CASSQEGGQPQHF
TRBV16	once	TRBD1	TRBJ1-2	TGTGCCAGCAGCCAATCGACAGGGGTGGGCTATGGCTACACCTTC	CASSQSTGVGYGYTF
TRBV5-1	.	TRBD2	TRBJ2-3	TGCGCCAGCAGCCGGATGGGACTAGCGGGGGAGATAAGCACAGATACGCAGTATTTT	CASSRMGLAGEISTDTQYF
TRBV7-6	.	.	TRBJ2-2	TGTGCCAGCAGCCAAATCCGGACAGAAAACACCGGGGAGCTGTTTTTT	CASSQIRTENTGELFF
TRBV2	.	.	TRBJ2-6	TGTGCCAGCACCGGGGTAGCCTCTGGGGCCAACGTCCTGACTTTC	CASTGVASGANVLTF
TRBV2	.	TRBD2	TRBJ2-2	TGTGCCAGCAGCCCACCGGGACTATCCTCCACCGGGGAGCTGTTTTTT	CASSPPGLSSTGELFF
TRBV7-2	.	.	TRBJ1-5	TGTGCCAGCAGCCCCCGGGGGGGTCAGCCCCAGCATTTT	CASSPRGGQPQHF
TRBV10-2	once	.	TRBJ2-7	TGCGCCAGTCGCCCAATAGCTAACCAAGCCTACGAGCAGTACTTC	CASRPIANQAYEQYF
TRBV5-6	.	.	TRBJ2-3	TGTGCCAGCAGCTTGTTTGCGCTGAGCACAGATACGCAGTATTTT	CASSLFALSTDTQYF
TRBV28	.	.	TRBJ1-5	TGTGCCAGCAGTTTATGGTCACAGAATCAGCCCCAGCATTTT	CASSLWSQNQPQHF
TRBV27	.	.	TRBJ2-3	TGTGCCAGCAGTTTATGGACAGCTAGCACAGATACGCAGTATTTT	CASSLWTASTDTQYF
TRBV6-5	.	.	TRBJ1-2	TGTGCCAGCAGTGACCTGGGCAGGAACTATGGCTACACCTTC	CASSDLGRNYGYTF
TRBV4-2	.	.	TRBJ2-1	TGTGCCAGCAGCCAAGATCGAGCAGGGACTTACAATGAGCAGTTCTTC	CASSQDRAGTYNEQFF
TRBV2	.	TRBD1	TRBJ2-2	TGTGCCAGCAGTGTCCCCGGGACAGCTAACACCGGGGAGCTGTTTTTT	CASSVPGTANTGELFF
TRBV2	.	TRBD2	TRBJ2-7	TGTGCCAACCTAAGGACTAGCGGGGTCTACGAGCAGTACTTC	CANLRTSGVYEQYF
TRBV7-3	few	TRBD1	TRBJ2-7	TGTGCCAGCAGCCGGGACAGGGGGTACGAGCAGTACTTC	CASSRDRGYEQYF
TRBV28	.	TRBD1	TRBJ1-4	TGTGCCAGCAGCCCCGGGGCAGGGGGCTTCAGTGAAAAACTGTTTTTT	CASSPGAGGFSEKLFF
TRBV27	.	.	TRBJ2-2	TGTGCCAGCAGTTTATTCAGATCTACCGGGGAGCTGTTTTTT	CASSLFRSTGELFF
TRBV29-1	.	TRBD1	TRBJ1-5	TGCAGCGTTAAACAGGGGGGGAATCAGCCCCAGCATTTT	CSVKQGGNQPQHF
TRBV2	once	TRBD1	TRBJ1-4	TGTGCCAGCCGGACAGGGGGAGATGAAAAACTGTTTTTT	CASRTGGDEKLFF
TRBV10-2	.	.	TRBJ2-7	TGCGCCAGCAGTTTGACACTCTCCTACGAGCAGTACTTC	CASSLTLSYEQYF
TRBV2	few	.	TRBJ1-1	TGTGCCAGCAGGAACAGTTTGAACACTGAAGCTTTCTTT	CASRNSLNTEAFF
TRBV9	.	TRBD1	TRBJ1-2	TGTGCCAGCAGCCCGCAGGGGGCGAACTATGGCTACACCTTC	CASSPQGANYGYTF
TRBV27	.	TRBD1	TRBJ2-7	TGTGCCAGCAGTATTGGACAGGGGGCGAACGAGCAGTACTTC	CASSIGQGANEQYF
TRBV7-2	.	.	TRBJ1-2	TGTGCCAGCAGCCCAACCCCTACACAGGGCTACACCTTC	CASSPTPTQGYTF
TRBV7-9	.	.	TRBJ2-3	TGTGCCACCCCCCTCGCGGGGGCCACAGATACGCAGTATTTT	CATPLAGATDTQYF
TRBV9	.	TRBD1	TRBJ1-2	TGTGCCAGCAGCGTAGGGGGACAGGGGGAATATTATGGCTACACCTTC	CASSVGGQGEYYGYTF
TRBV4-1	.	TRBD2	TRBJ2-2	TGCGCCAGCAGCAAGGGCGGGGGGTCGAACACCGGGGAGCTGTTTTTT	CASSKGGGSNTGELFF
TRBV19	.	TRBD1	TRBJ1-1	TGTGCCAGTAGCGGACAGGGGATCACTGAAGCTTTCTTT	CASSGQGITEAFF
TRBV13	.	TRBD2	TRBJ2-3	TGTGCCAGCAGCTTGCGACTAGCGGGGGGGCCCGGCACAGATACGCAGTATTTT	CASSLRLAGGPGTDTQYF
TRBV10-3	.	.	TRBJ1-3	TGTGCCATCAGTGAGTTGGGGACTCCTGGAAACACCATATATTTT	CAISELGTPGNTIYF